This T cell receptor (beta chain) is drawn from a study of T-cell memory formation after mild COVID-19. This clonotype was detected ten times or more. From the 5' RACE reads, TCRdb called clonotypes with MiXCR, one entry per CDR3 protein. The repertoire consists of 450,000 to 700,000 distinct CDR3 sequences, with more than 15% occurring once and the leading ten covering approximately 12%. The TCR comes from an adult woman who had mild COVID-19 (a few samples of this study predate the infection). Cell type and time point are not known. The sequenced sample was PBMCs or a T cell subset sorted from them (not recorded which).

For the CDR3, the DNA is TGTGCCAGCAGTTTGAGGGGAAATTCACCCCTCCACTTT. Residues: CASSLRGNSPLHF. The chain couples TRBV12-3 or TRBV12-4 to TRBJ1-6; weak D call: TRBD1 (5 bases). This CDR3 contains 13 residues. The V end was cut by 3 bases, the J end by 7 bases, with 7 bases between.